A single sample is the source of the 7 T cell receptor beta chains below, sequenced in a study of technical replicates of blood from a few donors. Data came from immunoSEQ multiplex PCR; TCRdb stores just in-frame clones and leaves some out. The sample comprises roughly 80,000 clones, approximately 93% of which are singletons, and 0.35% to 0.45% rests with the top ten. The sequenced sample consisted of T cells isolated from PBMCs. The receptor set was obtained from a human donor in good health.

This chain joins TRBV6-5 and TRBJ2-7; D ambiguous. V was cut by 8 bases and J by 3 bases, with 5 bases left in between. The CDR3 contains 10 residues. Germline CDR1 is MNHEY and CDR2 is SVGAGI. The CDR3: CASGLYEQYF. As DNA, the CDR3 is TGTGCCAGCGGGCTCTACGAGCAGTACTTC.

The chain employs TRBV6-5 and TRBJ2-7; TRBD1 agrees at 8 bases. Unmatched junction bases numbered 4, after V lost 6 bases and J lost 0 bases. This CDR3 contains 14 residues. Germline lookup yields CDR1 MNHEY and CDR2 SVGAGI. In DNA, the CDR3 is TGTGCCAGCAGCGAGACAGGGGCCTCCTACGAGCAGTACTTC. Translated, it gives CASSETGASYEQYF.

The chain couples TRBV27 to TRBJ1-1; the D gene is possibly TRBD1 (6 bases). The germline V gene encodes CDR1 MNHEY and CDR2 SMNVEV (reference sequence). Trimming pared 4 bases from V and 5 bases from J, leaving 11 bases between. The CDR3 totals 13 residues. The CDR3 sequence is CASSWGRETEAFF. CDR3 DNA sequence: TGTGCCAGCAGTTGGGGGCGAGAGACTGAAGCTTTCTTT.

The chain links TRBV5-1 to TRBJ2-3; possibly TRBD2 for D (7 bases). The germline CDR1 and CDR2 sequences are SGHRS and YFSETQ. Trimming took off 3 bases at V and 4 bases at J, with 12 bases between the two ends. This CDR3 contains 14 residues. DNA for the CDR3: TGCGCCAGCAGCTGGGGGGGGCGGGCAGATACGCAGTATTTT. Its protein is CASSWGGRADTQYF.

In DNA, the CDR3 is TGTGCCAGCAGGTGGACACCCGACACCGGGGAGCTGTTTTTT. This codes for CASRWTPDTGELFF. The chain employs TRBV7-2 and TRBJ2-2; tentative D call: TRBD1 (5 bases). Germline V lookup: CDR1 SGHTA, CDR2 FQGNSA. The length of the CDR3 is 14 residues. Trimming removed 6 bases from V and 3 bases from J, with 11 bases in between.

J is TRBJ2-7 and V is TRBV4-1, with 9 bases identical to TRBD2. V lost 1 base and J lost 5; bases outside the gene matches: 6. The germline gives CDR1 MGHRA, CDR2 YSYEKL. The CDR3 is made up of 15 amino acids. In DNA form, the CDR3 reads TGCGCCAGCAGCCAAGGTAGGACTAGCGCCCACGAGCAGTACTTC. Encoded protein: CASSQGRTSAHEQYF.

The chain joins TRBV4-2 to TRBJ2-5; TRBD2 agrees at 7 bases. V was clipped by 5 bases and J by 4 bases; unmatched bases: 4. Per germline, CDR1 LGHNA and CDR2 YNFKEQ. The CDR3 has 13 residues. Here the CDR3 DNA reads TGTGCCAGCAGCTCCCAGCGGGGAGAGACCCAGTACTTC. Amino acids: CASSSQRGETQYF.